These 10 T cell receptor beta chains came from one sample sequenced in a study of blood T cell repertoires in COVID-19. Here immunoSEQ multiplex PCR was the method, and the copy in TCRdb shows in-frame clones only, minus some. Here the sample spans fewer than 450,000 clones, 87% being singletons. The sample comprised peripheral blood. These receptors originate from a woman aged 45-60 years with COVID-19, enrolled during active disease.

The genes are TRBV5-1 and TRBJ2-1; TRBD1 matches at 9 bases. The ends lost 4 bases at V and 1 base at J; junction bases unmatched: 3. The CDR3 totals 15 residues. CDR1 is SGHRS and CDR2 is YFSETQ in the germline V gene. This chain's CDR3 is CASSVDRGSYNEQFF. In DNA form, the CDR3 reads TGCGCCAGCAGCGTGGACAGGGGATCCTACAATGAGCAGTTCTTC. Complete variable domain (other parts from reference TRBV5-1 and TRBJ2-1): KAGVTQTPRYLIKTRGQQVTLSCSPISGHRSVSWYQQTPGQGLQFLFEYFSETQRNKGNFPGRFSGRQFSNSRSEMNVSTLELGDSALYLCASSVDRGSYNEQFFGPGTRLTVL.

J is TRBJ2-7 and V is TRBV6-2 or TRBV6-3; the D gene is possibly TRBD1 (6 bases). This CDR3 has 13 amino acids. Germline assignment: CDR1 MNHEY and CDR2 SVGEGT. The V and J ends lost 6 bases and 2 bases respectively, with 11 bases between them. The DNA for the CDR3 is TGTGCCAGCAGCCCGGGACAAACCTACGAGCAGTACTTC. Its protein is CASSPGQTYEQYF.

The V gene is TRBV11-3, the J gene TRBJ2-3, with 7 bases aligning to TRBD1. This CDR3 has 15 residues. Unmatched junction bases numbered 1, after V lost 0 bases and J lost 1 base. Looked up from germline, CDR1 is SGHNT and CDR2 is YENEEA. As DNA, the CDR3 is TGTGCCAGCAGCTTAGACGGGACAGGCACAGATACGCAGTATTTT. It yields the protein CASSLDGTGTDTQYF.

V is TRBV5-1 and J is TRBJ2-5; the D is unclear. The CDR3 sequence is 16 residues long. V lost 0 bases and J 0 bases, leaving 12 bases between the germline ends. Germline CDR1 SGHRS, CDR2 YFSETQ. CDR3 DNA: TGCGCCAGCAGCTTGGGGGCCGTTAACTACCAAGAGACCCAGTACTTC. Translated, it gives CASSLGAVNYQETQYF.

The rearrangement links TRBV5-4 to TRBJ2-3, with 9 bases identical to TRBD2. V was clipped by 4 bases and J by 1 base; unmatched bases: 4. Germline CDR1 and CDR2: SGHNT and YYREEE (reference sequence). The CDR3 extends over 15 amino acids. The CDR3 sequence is CASSARTSGTDTQYF. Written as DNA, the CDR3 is TGTGCCAGCAGCGCCAGGACTAGCGGCACAGATACGCAGTATTTT.

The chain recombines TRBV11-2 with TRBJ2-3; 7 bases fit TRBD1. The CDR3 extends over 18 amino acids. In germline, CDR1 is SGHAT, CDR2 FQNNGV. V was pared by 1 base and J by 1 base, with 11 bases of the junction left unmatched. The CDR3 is CASSLVFHWTGGTDTQYF. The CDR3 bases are TGTGCCAGCAGCTTAGTTTTTCATTGGACAGGTGGCACAGATACGCAGTATTTT.

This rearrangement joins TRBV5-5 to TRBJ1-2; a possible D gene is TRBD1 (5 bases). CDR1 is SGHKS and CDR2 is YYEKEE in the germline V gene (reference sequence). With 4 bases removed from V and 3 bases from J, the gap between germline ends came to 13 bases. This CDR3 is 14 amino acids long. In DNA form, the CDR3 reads TGTGCCAGCAGCCTCTCGGCAGGGTACTATGGCTACACCTTC. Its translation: CASSLSAGYYGYTF.

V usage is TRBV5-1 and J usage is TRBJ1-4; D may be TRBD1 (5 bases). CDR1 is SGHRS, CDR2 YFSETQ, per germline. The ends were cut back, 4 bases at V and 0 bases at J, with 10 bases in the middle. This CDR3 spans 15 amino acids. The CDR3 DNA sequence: TGCGCCAGCAGCGTAGGGGCATCAACTAATGAAAAACTGTTTTTT. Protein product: CASSVGASTNEKLFF. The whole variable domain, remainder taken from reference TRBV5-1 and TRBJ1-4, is KAGVTQTPRYLIKTRGQQVTLSCSPISGHRSVSWYQQTPGQGLQFLFEYFSETQRNKGNFPGRFSGRQFSNSRSEMNVSTLELGDSALYLCASSVGASTNEKLFFGSGTQLSVL.

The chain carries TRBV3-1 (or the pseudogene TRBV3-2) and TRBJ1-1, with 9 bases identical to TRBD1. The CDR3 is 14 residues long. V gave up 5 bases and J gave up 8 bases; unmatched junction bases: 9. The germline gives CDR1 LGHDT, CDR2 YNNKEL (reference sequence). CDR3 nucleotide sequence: TGTGCCAGCAGCTCACCAACAGGGGGCGCGGAAGCTTTCTTT. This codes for CASSSPTGGAEAFF.

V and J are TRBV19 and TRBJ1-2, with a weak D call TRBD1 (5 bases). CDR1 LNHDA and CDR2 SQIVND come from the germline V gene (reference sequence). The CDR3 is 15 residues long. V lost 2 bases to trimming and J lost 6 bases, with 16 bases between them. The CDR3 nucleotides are TGTGCCAGTAGTATAACAGTGGGGCGTGGGGATGGCTACACCTTC. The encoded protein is CASSITVGRGDGYTF.